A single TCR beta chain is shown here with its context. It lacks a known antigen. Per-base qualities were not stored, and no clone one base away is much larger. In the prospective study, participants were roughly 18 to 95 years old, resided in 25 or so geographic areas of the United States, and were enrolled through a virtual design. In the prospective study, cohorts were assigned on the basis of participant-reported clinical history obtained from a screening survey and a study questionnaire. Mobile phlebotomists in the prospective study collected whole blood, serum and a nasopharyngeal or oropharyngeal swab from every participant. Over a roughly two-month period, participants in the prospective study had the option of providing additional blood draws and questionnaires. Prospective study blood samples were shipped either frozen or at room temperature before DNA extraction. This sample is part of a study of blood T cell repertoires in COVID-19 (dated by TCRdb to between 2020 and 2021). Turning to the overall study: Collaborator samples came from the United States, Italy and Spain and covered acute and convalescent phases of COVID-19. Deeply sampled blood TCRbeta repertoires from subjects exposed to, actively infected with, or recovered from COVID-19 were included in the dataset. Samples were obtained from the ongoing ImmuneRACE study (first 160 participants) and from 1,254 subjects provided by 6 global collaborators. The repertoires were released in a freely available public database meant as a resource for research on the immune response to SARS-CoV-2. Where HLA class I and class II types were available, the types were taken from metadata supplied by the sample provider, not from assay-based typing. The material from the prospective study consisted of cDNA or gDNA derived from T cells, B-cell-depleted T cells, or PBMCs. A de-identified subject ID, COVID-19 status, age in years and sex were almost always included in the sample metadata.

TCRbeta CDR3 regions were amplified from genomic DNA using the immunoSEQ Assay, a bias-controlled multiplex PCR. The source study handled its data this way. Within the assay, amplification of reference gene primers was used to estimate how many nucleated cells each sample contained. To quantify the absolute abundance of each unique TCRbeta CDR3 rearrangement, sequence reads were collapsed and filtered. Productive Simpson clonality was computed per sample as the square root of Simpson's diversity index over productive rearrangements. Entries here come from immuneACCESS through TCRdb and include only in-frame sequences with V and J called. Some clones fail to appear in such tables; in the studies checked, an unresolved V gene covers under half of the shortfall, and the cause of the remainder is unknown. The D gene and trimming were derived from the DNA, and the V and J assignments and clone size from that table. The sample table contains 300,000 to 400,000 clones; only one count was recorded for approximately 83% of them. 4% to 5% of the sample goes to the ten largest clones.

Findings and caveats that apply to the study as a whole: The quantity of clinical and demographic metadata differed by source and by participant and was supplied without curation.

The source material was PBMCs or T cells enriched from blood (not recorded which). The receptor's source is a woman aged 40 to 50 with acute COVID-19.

The DNA reads TGTGCCAGCAGCTTAGAGGGACTAGCGGGGGGTCTGTTCGAGCAGTACTTC. Its coded protein is CASSLEGLAGGLFEQYF. In this chain, TRBV7-2 is recombined with TRBJ2-7, with 15 junctional bases fitting TRBD2. The germline V gene encodes CDR1 SGHTA and CDR2 FQGNSA. The cysteine opens and the phenylalanine closes a CDR3 of 17 amino acids. Only CDR3 DNA remains: 51 bases, in frame from the first base. The germline V and J ends show losses of 1 base and 6 bases respectively, and no gene match explains 7 bases of the junction. Extended through the reference TRBV7-2 and TRBJ2-7 proteins, this CDR3 yields the full variable domain: GAGVSQSPSNKVTEKGKDVELRCDPISGHTALYWYRQSLGQGLEFLIYFQGNSAPDKSGLPSDRFSAERTGGSVSTLTIQRTQQEDSAVYLCASSLEGLAGGLFEQYFGPGTRLTVT.